This TCR beta chain appears in the sequencing data of a study of T cell responses to AZD1222 COVID-19 vaccine. Study outcomes and limitations: Spike-specific TCR breadth and depth were elevated following two AZD1222 doses. Only 5 or 6 people who got AZD1222 tested seropositive at baseline.

Remarks on this clone: The antigen remains undetermined.

V gave up 0 bases and J gave up 1 base, with 3 bases separating them. The CDR3 covers 13 residues. From germline, CDR1 is MGHRA and CDR2 YSYEKL. Libraries were prepared by immunoSEQ multiplex PCR; TCRdb keeps only in-frame clonotypes and omits some of them. The data contain roughly 160,000 clones, just under 95% of them singletons. The sequencing here drew on peripheral blood, taken on day 0 of AZD1222 vaccination. This TCR came from an adult in good health. The V gene is TRBV4-1, the J gene TRBJ1-2; no definite D call. The CDR3 nucleotides read TGCGCCAGCAGCCAAGATGGTAACTATGGCTACACCTTC. Translated, it gives CASSQDGNYGYTF.